Sequencing of this T cell receptor beta chain was carried out in a study of blood T cell repertoires in COVID-19. Study-level information: The United States, Italy and Spain supplied acute and convalescent COVID-19 samples. Sources were T cells, B-cell-depleted T cells, or PBMCs; the material itself was cDNA or gDNA.

CDR1 and CDR2 from the germline V gene are LNHNV and YYDKDF (reference sequence). Trimming removed 5 bases from V and 6 bases from J; junction bases left unmatched: 12. The CDR3 has 15 residues. Authors' analysis steps: For nucleated cells, counts were estimated from reference gene primer amplification. The repertoire was sequenced with immunoSEQ multiplex PCR; TCRdb's copy has only in-frame clones and lacks some. For V, J and clone size, that table is used; D and trimming come from the DNA. The sample records 360,000 or so clones, around 91% being singletons. The receptor comes from a young man with active or convalescent COVID-19. Sequences were obtained from peripheral blood. This chain uses TRBV15 with TRBJ1-2; 7 nucleotides agree with TRBD1. The DNA of the CDR3 is TGTGCCACCAGCGGTCGGACAGGCAGCATTAATGGCTACACCTTC. Protein sequence: CATSGRTGSINGYTF.